The 8 T cell receptor beta chains presented below share a single source sample, sequenced in a study of blood T cell repertoires in COVID-19. Using immunoSEQ multiplex PCR, the repertoire was profiled, and TCRdb retains in-frame clones only, with some absent. The repertoire holds 130,000 or so clones, with roughly 84% as singletons. Source material: peripheral blood. These receptors were taken from a man aged 60 to 69 with acute or convalescent COVID-19.

The chain is built from TRBV19 and TRBJ2-7, with 10 bases identical to TRBD1. The V and J ends lost 7 bases and 6 bases, in that order; junction bases with no gene match: 9. The CDR3 is 14 residues long. Germline V CDR1 and CDR2: LNHDA, SQIVND (reference sequence). CDR3 nucleotides: TGTGCCAGTAAACCGGGACAGGGGAGTGTCGAGCAGTACTTC. It specifies CASKPGQGSVEQYF.

V is TRBV5-5 and J is TRBJ2-3; tentative D call: TRBD2 (6 bases). This CDR3 has 14 residues. With 6 bases removed from V and 2 bases from J, the gap between germline ends came to 13 bases. Germline CDR1 reads SGHKS; CDR2 reads YYEKEE (reference sequence). The CDR3 bases are TGTGCCAGCACCGGAGGGGATTTCACAGATACGCAGTATTTT. Protein sequence: CASTGGDFTDTQYF.

This clone has a handful of counts. This chain connects TRBV2 to TRBJ1-2; D remains unclear. With 4 bases removed from V and 8 bases from J, the gap between germline ends came to 17 bases. Germline CDR1 SNHLY, CDR2 FYNNEI. This CDR3 region has 14 residues. CDR3 amino acids: CASSVEPVRRGYTF. CDR3 DNA: TGTGCCAGCAGTGTGGAGCCCGTAAGGAGAGGCTACACCTTC.

This clone appeared once. The rearrangement links TRBV18 to TRBJ2-1; 9 bases match TRBD2. Germline-derived CDR1 and CDR2 are KGHSH and LQKENI. Trimming removed 1 base from V and 7 bases from J; junction bases left unmatched: 17. The CDR3 length is 19 residues. CDR3 in amino acids: CASSPLPSGEVSGANEQFF. The DNA for the CDR3 is TGTGCCAGCTCACCACTTCCTAGCGGGGAAGTCTCGGGAGCGAATGAGCAGTTCTTC.

The chain uses TRBV9 and TRBJ2-7; the match to TRBD2 covers 9 bases. V shed 0 bases, J shed 6 bases, and the junction held 4 bases outside the gene matches. Germline V CDR1 and CDR2: SGDLS, YYNGEE. The CDR3 sequence is 14 residues long. CDR3 in amino acids: CASSVGGGVSEQYF. CDR3 DNA sequence: TGTGCCAGCAGCGTAGGCGGGGGGGTGAGCGAGCAGTACTTC.

J is TRBJ2-5 and V is TRBV7-3; D gene uncertain. Germline values: CDR1 SGHTA, CDR2 FQGTGA. V gave up 2 bases and J gave up 1 base, with 11 bases separating them. The CDR3 is 15 residues long. The CDR3 region has the DNA TGTGCCAGCAGCTTATCCGTAAATCCCCAAGAGACCCAGTACTTC. This gives the protein CASSLSVNPQETQYF.

This chain links TRBV28 with TRBJ2-3, with 12 bases identical to TRBD2. Germline CDR1 reads MDHEN; CDR2 reads SYDVKM. V gave up 6 bases and J gave up 6 bases; unmatched junction bases: 4. The CDR3 sequence is 14 residues long. DNA of the CDR3: TGTGCCAGCAGACTAGCGGGGGGCCGGGATACGCAGTATTTT. It encodes CASRLAGGRDTQYF.

The chain links TRBV30 to TRBJ2-6; 9 bases match TRBD1. The CDR3 has 17 amino acids. The junction had 10 bases not matched to a gene; V was cut back by 2 bases and J by 5 bases. Germline V gives CDR1 GTSNPN, CDR2 SVGIG (reference sequence). DNA of the CDR3: TGTGCCTGGAGTCTCGGGACAGGGAATTATTGGGCCAACGTCCTGACTTTC. Translated, it gives CAWSLGTGNYWANVLTF.